This TCR beta chain was documented in a study of blood T cells in healthy people across ages. The CDR3 covers 13 residues. CDR1 is SNHLY, CDR2 FYNNEI, per germline. The V gene lost 8 bases and the J gene lost 2 bases, with 7 bases spanning the gap. Caucasian individuals from Russia who were healthy and aged about 6 to 90 acted as donors. Peripheral blood, roughly 9.1 milliliters per donor, was collected. A second PCR, run for 7 to 11 cycles, used a sample-barcoded 5' primer plus a J-beta primer mix. Researchers report that a template-switch adaptor with 12 random nucleotides tagged each cDNA molecule. Every sample returned 2.5 million or more CDR3-containing paired-end reads. TCRdb recomputed calls from the 5' RACE reads with MiXCR, one row per CDR3 protein. Here the sample spans roughly 680,000 distinct CDR3 sequences, around 49% being singletons.

V and J are TRBV2 and TRBJ2-6, with TRBD1 as a possible D gene (5 bases). The source of this sequence is a woman aged 55-70 years in good health. Sample: blood. CDR3 amino acids: CASSGTGANVLTF. In nucleotides, the CDR3 is TGTGCCAGCTCAGGGACTGGGGCCAACGTCCTGACTTTC. The variable domain in full, completed from reference TRBV2 and TRBJ2-6, reads EPEVTQTPSHQVTQMGQEVILRCVPISNHLYFYWYRQILGQKVEFLVSFYNNEISEKSEIFDDQFSVERPDGSNFTLKIRSTKLEDSAMYFCASSGTGANVLTFGAGSRLTVL.